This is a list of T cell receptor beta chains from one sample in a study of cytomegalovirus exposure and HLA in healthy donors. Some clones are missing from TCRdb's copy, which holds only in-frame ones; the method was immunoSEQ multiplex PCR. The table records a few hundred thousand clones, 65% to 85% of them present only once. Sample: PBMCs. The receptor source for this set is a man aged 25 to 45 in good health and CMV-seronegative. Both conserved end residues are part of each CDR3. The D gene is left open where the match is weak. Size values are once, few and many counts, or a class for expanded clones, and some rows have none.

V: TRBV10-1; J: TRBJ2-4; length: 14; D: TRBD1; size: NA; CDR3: CASSRQGQGNIQYF; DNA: TGCGCCAGCAGTCGACAGGGCCAGGGGAACATTCAGTACTTC
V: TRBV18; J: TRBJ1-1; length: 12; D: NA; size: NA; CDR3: CASSPNSGGAFF; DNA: TGTGCCAGCTCACCCAACAGCGGAGGCGCTTTCTTT
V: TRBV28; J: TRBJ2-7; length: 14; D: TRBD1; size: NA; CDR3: CASSLGTELYEQYF; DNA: TGTGCCAGCAGTTTAGGGACAGAACTCTACGAGCAGTACTTC
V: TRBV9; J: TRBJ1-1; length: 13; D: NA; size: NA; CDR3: CASSIDVNSEAFF; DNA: TGTGCCAGCAGCATTGATGTGAACAGTGAAGCTTTCTTT
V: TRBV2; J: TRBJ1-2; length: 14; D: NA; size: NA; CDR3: CASRQTVPGYGYTF; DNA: TGTGCCAGCAGGCAGACAGTTCCGGGCTATGGCTACACCTTC
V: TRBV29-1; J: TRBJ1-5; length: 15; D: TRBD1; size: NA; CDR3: CSVEINGQGNQPQHF; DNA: TGCAGCGTCGAAATTAATGGACAGGGCAATCAGCCCCAGCATTTT
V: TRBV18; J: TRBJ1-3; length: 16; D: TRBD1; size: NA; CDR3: CASSPAGTGSGNTIYF; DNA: TGTGCCAGCTCACCTGCAGGGACAGGGTCTGGAAACACCATATATTTT
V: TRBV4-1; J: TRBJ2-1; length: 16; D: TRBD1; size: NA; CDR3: CASSQYAGGRDNEQFF; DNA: TGCGCCAGCAGCCAATACGCAGGGGGCAGGGACAATGAGCAGTTCTTC
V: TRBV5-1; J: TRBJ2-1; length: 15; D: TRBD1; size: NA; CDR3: CASSPVGGQGGEQFF; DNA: TGCGCCAGCAGCCCTGTGGGGGGACAGGGAGGAGAGCAGTTCTTC
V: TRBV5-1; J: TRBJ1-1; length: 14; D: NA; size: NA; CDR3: CASSLVSLNTEAFF; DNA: TGCGCCAGCAGCTTGGTATCTCTTAACACTGAAGCTTTCTTT
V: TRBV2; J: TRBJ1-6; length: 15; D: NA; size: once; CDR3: CASSLQGLGNSPLHF; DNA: TGTGCCAGCAGTCTTCAGGGTCTAGGGAATTCACCCCTCCACTTT
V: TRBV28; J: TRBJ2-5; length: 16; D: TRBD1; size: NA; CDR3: CASSFLESGQQETQYF; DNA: TGTGCCAGCAGTTTTCTGGAATCGGGACAGCAAGAGACCCAGTACTTC
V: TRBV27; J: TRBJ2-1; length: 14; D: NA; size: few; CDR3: CASSPGLPPNEQFF; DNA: TGTGCCAGCAGTCCGGGACTGCCCCCCAATGAGCAGTTCTTC
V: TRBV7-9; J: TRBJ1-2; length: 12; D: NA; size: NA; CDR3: CASSSPDSGYTF; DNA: TGTGCCAGCAGCTCCCCCGACTCTGGCTACACCTTC
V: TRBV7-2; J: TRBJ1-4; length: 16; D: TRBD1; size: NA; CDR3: CASSLVGGGLSEKLFF; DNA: TGTGCCAGCAGCTTAGTCGGAGGGGGCTTGAGTGAAAAACTGTTTTTT
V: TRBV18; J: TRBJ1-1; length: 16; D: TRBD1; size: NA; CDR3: CASSPLDRGWGTEAFF; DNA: TGTGCCAGCTCACCACTCGACAGGGGATGGGGGACTGAAGCTTTCTTT
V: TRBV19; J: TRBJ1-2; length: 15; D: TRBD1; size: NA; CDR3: CASNRDRQTNYGYTF; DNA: TGTGCCTCTAACCGGGACAGACAGACTAACTATGGCTACACCTTC
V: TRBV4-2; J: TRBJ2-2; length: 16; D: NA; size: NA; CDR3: CASSQDRGGRTGELFF; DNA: TGTGCCAGCAGCCAAGATCGTGGGGGCAGGACCGGGGAGCTGTTTTTT
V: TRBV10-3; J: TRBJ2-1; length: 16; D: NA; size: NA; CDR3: CAIQDTGRGSYNEQFF; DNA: TGTGCCATCCAGGACACGGGTAGGGGCTCCTACAATGAGCAGTTCTTC
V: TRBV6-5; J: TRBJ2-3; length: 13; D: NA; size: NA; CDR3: CASRRDITDTQYF; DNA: TGTGCCAGCAGGAGGGACATCACAGATACGCAGTATTTT
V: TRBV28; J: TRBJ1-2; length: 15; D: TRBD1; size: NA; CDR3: CASWGGGQGNNGYTF; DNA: TGTGCCAGCTGGGGCGGCGGACAGGGGAACAACGGCTACACCTTC
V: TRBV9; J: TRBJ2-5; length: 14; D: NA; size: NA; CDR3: CASSVGFREETQYF; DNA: TGTGCCAGCAGCGTAGGATTCAGGGAAGAGACCCAGTACTTC
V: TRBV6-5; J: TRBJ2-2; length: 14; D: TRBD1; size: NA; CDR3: CASKDRAGPGELFF; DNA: TGTGCCAGCAAGGACAGGGCGGGACCCGGGGAGCTGTTTTTT
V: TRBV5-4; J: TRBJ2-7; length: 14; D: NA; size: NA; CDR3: CASSFQVSPYEQYF; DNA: TGTGCCAGCAGCTTCCAGGTTTCCCCCTACGAGCAGTACTTC
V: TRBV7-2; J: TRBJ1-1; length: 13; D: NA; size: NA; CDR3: CASSRTLRAEAFF; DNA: TGTGCCAGCAGCCGGACTTTACGCGCTGAAGCTTTCTTT
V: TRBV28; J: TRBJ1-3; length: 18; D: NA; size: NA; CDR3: CASSSQDSVKGAGNTIYF; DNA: TGTGCCAGCAGTTCCCAGGACAGCGTAAAAGGGGCTGGAAACACCATATATTTT
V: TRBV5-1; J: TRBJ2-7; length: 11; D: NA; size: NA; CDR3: CASSSTGEQYF; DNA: TGCGCCAGCAGCTCGACAGGCGAGCAGTACTTC
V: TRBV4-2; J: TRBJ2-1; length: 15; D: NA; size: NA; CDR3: CASSQKGGGGPEQFF; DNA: TGTGCCAGCAGCCAGAAAGGAGGGGGGGGGCCTGAGCAGTTCTTC
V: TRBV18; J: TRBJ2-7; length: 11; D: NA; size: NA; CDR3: CASSLGDEQYF; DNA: TGTGCTAGCTCCTTAGGGGACGAGCAGTACTTC
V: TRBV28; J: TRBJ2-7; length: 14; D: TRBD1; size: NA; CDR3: CASSPGTGGYEQYF; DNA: TGTGCCAGCTCCCCCGGGACAGGTGGATACGAGCAGTACTTC
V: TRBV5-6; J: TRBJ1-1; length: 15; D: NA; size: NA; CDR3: CASSFGGRMNTEAFF; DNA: TGTGCCAGCAGCTTCGGGGGACGCATGAACACTGAAGCTTTCTTT
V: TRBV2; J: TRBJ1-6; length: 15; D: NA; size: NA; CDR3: CATSRGSFYNSPLHF; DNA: TGTGCCACGAGTCGAGGGTCCTTCTATAATTCACCCCTCCACTTT
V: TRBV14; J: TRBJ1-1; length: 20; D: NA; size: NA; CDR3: CASTRTRLWGRLGGATEAFF; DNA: TGTGCCAGCACCCGGACTCGTTTGTGGGGACGACTCGGGGGGGCAACTGAAGCTTTCTTT
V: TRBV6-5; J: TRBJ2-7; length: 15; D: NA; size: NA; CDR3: CASSAGRGSSYEQYF; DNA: TGTGCCAGCAGTGCGGGACGGGGGAGCTCCTACGAGCAGTACTTC
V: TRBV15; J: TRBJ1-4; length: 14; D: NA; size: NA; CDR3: CATSRARLGGKLFF; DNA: TGTGCCACCAGCAGAGCCCGTCTAGGGGGAAAACTGTTTTTT
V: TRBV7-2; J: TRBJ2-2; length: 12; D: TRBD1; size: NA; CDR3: CASSLDRGRLFF; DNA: TGTGCCAGCAGCTTGGACAGGGGACGGCTGTTTTTT
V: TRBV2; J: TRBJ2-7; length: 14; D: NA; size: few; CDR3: CASSEEGFSYEQYF; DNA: TGTGCCAGCAGTGAGGAGGGTTTCTCCTACGAGCAGTACTTC
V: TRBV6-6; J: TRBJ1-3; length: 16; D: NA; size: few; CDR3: CASSPPQASSGNTIYF; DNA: TGTGCCAGCAGTCCACCGCAGGCGTCCTCTGGAAACACCATATATTTT
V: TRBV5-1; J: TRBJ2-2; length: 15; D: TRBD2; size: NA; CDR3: CASSPLAGSTGELFF; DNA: TGCGCCAGCAGCCCACTAGCGGGGAGCACCGGGGAGCTGTTTTTT
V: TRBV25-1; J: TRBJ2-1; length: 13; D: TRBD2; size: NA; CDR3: CASLGLASDEQFF; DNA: TGTGCCTCCCTGGGACTAGCATCCGATGAGCAGTTCTTC
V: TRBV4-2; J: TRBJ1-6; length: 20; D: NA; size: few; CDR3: CASSENSRTAGGSYNSPLHF; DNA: TGTGCCAGCAGCGAAAACAGCCGGACTGCCGGAGGGTCCTATAATTCACCCCTCCACTTT
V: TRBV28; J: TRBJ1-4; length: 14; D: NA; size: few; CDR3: CASSPRVISEKLFF; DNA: TGTGCCAGCAGTCCCCGAGTTATTAGCGAAAAACTGTTTTTT
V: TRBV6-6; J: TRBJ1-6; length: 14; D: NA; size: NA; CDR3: CASSYDSTNSPLHF; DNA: TGTGCCAGCAGTTACGACAGCACTAATTCACCCCTCCACTTT
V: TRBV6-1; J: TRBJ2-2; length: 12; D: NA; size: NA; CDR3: CASNRNTGELFF; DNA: TGTGCCAGCAACAGGAACACCGGGGAGCTGTTTTTT
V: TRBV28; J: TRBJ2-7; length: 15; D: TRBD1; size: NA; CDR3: CASSTPQGHPYEQYF; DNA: TGTGCCAGCAGTACCCCACAGGGGCATCCCTACGAGCAGTACTTC
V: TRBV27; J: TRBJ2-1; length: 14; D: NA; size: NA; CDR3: CASSLYGSRPPQFF; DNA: TGTGCCAGCAGTTTATATGGGTCGCGGCCTCCTCAGTTCTTC
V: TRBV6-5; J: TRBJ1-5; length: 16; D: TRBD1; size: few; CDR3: CASSSGGQGANQPQHF; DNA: TGTGCCAGCAGTTCAGGGGGACAGGGGGCCAATCAGCCCCAGCATTTT
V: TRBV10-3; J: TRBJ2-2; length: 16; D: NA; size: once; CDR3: CAISERGGANTGELFF; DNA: TGTGCCATCAGTGAGAGGGGGGGGGCGAACACCGGGGAGCTGTTTTTT
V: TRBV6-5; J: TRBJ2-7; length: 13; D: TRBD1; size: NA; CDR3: CASSRTGTYEQYF; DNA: TGTGCCAGCAGTAGGACAGGGACCTACGAGCAGTACTTC
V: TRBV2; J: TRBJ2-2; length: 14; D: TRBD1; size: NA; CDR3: CASRGTGSTGELFF; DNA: TGTGCCAGCAGGGGGACAGGGAGCACCGGGGAGCTGTTTTTT
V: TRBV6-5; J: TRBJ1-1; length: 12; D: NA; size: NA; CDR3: CASSYGQLKAFF; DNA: TGTGCCAGCAGTTACGGACAGCTAAAAGCTTTCTTT